The next 5 T cell receptor beta chains were all read from a single sample in a study of blood T cells in healthy people across ages. Next came a second PCR, run for 7 to 11 cycles, which used a sample-barcoded 5' primer along with a J-beta primer mix. TCRdb re-called the 5' RACE reads with MiXCR, one entry per CDR3 protein. Of about 690,000 distinct CDR3 sequences in the sample, approximately 40% were seen once. The sequencing input was blood. The receptor source for this set is a man aged 80 or over in good health.

The rearrangement links TRBV9 to TRBJ2-1, with 9 bases aligning to TRBD2. Matching the DNA end better, TRBJ2-7 makes the J call doubtful. The germline V gene encodes CDR1 SGDLS and CDR2 YYNGEE. The CDR3 spans 16 residues. The CDR3 loop reads CASSVLLAGAYNEQYF. The DNA for the CDR3 is TGTGCCAGCAGCGTTCTATTAGCGGGGGCATACAATGAGCAGTACTTC.

This chain joins TRBV14 and TRBJ2-1; perhaps TRBD1 as D (6 bases). V dropped 0 bases and J dropped 15 bases, with 15 bases sitting between them. The CDR3 loop spans 13 amino acids. Germline-derived CDR1 and CDR2 are SGHDN and FVKESK. The CDR3 DNA sequence: TGTGCCAGCAGCCAAGATTGGACAGTTCTACCGTTCTTC. This translates into CASSQDWTVLPFF.

A single count supports this clonotype. A junction boundary mismatches the germline segment, possibly from a read error. The chain joins TRBV20-1 to TRBJ2-6, with D maybe TRBD2 (6 bases). CDR1 is DFQATT and CDR2 is SNEGSKA in the germline V gene (reference sequence). The CDR3 length is 16 residues. The CDR3 protein is CSARKAGTSGANVLTF. As DNA, the CDR3 is TGCAGTGCTAGGAAGGCGGGGACCTCTGGGGCCAACGTCCTAACTTTC.

The chain recombines TRBV5-1 with TRBJ2-5; D is unclear. The CDR3 loop spans 15 amino acids. The germline V gene encodes CDR1 SGHRS and CDR2 YFSETQ. Trimming removed 0 bases at V and 11 bases at J, with 20 bases between. The CDR3 DNA is TGCGCCAGCAGCTTGGTGGCGTCAGCCCCCCATGAGCAGTACTTC. Protein sequence: CASSLVASAPHEQYF.

As concerns this clonotype: Just one base apart from a much larger clone, this may be a read error. The gene calls are TRBV27 and TRBJ2-1, with D possibly matching TRBD2 (6 bases). The CDR3 contains 12 residues. The germline gives CDR1 MNHEY, CDR2 SMNVEV (reference sequence). Deletions cut 11 bases from V and 10 bases from J, with 18 bases between. The CDR3 sequence is CAPGLPNYEQFF. The CDR3 DNA reads as TGTGCCCCCGGACTACCCAACTACGAGCAGTTCTTC.